Reported below is one TCR beta chain. Antigen specificity is unknown. The sample comes from a study of regulatory T cells in long-lasting Graves disease. Across the study: Persistent cases took antithyroid drugs over 5 years and stayed TSH receptor antibody positive. Study conclusions and caveats: TRBV28 was favored in persistent disease, as were TRBJ1-2 and TRBJ2-5. The study found persistent patients shared more public clonotypes (more than 2,500) than new patients (nearly 1,000).

The authors built TCR beta libraries using iRepertoire HTBI primers and Arm-PCR of CDR3 regions. TCRdb analysed the multiplex PCR reads with MiXCR anew, one entry per CDR3 protein. The table has approximately 380,000 distinct CDR3 sequences, roughly 20% seen once. The germline gives CDR1 LGHNT, CDR2 FRNRAP. J gave up 7 bases and V 7 bases, and 10 bases lay outside the gene matches. The CDR3 is 15 residues long. As to time point: persistent/refractory GD, antithyroid drugs over 5 years with positive TRAb. PBMC RNA served as the TCR library source. The chain couples TRBV12-5 to TRBJ2-1; 10 bases are a match to TRBD2. The clonotype comes from a female donor with Graves disease. The specimen was peripheral blood mononuclear cells (PBMCs), collected when the disease was refractory, from a patient treated with antithyroid drugs. The CDR3: CASARSGRFVNEQFF. The CDR3 DNA reads as TGTGCTAGTGCCCGTAGCGGGAGGTTTGTGAATGAGCAGTTCTTC. Drawing the rest from reference TRBV12-5 and TRBJ2-1, the complete variable domain is DARVTQTPRHKVTEMGQEVTMRCQPILGHNTVFWYRQTMMQGLELLAYFRNRAPLDDSGMPKDRFSAEMPDATLATLKIQPSEPRDSAVYFCASARSGRFVNEQFFGPGTRLTVL.